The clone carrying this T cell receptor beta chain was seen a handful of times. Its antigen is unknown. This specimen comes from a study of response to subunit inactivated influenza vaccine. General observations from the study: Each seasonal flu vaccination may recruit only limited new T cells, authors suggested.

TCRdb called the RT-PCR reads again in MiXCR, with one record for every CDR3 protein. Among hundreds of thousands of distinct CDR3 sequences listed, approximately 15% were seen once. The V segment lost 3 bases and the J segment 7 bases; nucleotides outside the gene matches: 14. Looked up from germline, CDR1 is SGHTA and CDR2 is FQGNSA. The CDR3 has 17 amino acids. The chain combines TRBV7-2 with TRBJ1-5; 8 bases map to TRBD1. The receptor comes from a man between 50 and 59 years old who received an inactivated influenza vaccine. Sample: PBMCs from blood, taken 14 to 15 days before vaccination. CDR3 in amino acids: CASSFVGSGGGGQPQHF. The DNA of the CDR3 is TGTGCCAGCAGCTTCGTGGGATCAGGGGGCGGGGGCCAGCCCCAGCATTTT.